The T cell receptor beta chain described here comes from a study of T cells in Graves' hyperthyroidism and ophthalmopathy. Findings and caveats of the study: With a median lead of about 6.9 months before onset, the model predicted ophthalmopathy. Blood also contained most expanded thyroid clonotypes above 0.001.

This clonotype was picked up a small number of times. Antigen specificity is unknown. The investigators amplified TCR beta CDR3 regions from RNA transcripts. Carried out on the TCR CDR3, a first-round RT-PCR used the HTBI primer set. TCRdb used MiXCR to reprocess the multiplex PCR reads, holding one entry per CDR3 protein. The repertoire includes over 700,000 distinct CDR3 sequences, 35% to 40% of them detected once, and over 8% sits in the top ten. The CDR3 sequence is 14 residues long. The V gene lost 3 bases and the J gene lost 2 bases, with 10 bases spanning the gap. This receptor was taken from a man aged 18-30 years with Graves' hyperthyroidism. The rearrangement links TRBV12-3 or TRBV12-4 to TRBJ1-1; D ambiguous. Material: blood. DNA for the CDR3: TGTGCCAGCAGTTTTCGGGCCAGAAACACTGAAGCTTTCTTT. Translated, it gives CASSFRARNTEAFF.